These T cell receptor beta chains were read from a single sample in a study of PD-L1 blockade in urothelial cancer. Data came from immunoSEQ multiplex PCR; TCRdb stores just in-frame clones and leaves some out. The sample lists approximately 52,000 clones; 70% to 80% were seen once. The input for sequencing was PBMCs, taken around atezolizumab (anti-PD-L1) treatment. All receptors derive from a man aged 65 to 79 with urothelial cancer. The CDR3 runs from the conserved cysteine through the conserved F or W. Fields, in order: V gene, D gene, clone size, J gene, CDR3 DNA, CDR3 protein. The D gene is left open where the match is weak. The size field is filled for only some rows; it gives once, few, many or a size class.

v_gene: TRBV27
d_gene: .
abundance: .
j_gene: TRBJ1-2
CDR3nt: TGTGCCAGCGCTCCTTCGGGGGTTGTGCTCTATGGCTACACCTTC
CDR3aa: CASAPSGVVLYGYTF

v_gene: TRBV7-8
d_gene: TRBD1
abundance: .
j_gene: TRBJ1-2
CDR3nt: TGTGCCAGCAGCTTTTTCGACAGGGACCTCTATGGCTACACCTTC
CDR3aa: CASSFFDRDLYGYTF

v_gene: TRBV5-5
d_gene: .
abundance: .
j_gene: TRBJ1-2
CDR3nt: TGTGCCAGCAGCTTGAACAGAGAGAGTGGCTACACCTTC
CDR3aa: CASSLNRESGYTF

v_gene: TRBV5-1
d_gene: .
abundance: .
j_gene: TRBJ2-2
CDR3nt: TGCGCCAGCAGCAGGCTGGATCCCCGGGGAGGGGAGCTGTTTTTT
CDR3aa: CASSRLDPRGGELFF

v_gene: TRBV4-3
d_gene: TRBD1
abundance: .
j_gene: TRBJ1-4
CDR3nt: TGCGCCAGCAGCCAGGGACAGGGGAGTCATAATGAAAAACTGTTTTTT
CDR3aa: CASSQGQGSHNEKLFF

v_gene: TRBV5-5
d_gene: .
abundance: .
j_gene: TRBJ1-1
CDR3nt: TGTGCCAGCAGCTTGGCGCAGATCATGAACACTGAAGCTTTCTTT
CDR3aa: CASSLAQIMNTEAFF

v_gene: TRBV7-2
d_gene: TRBD1
abundance: .
j_gene: TRBJ1-4
CDR3nt: TGTGCCAGCAGCTTAGCCGGGACAGGGCTGGAAAAACTGTTTTTT
CDR3aa: CASSLAGTGLEKLFF

v_gene: TRBV11-1
d_gene: .
abundance: once
j_gene: TRBJ1-1
CDR3nt: TGTGCCAGCAGCTTATCCGGGAGCACTGAAGCTTTCTTT
CDR3aa: CASSLSGSTEAFF

v_gene: TRBV4-3
d_gene: .
abundance: few
j_gene: TRBJ2-5
CDR3nt: TGCGCCAGCAGCCAAGAGGTTGGAGGGGTGGAGGGGACCCAGTACTTC
CDR3aa: CASSQEVGGVEGTQYF

v_gene: TRBV7-9
d_gene: .
abundance: .
j_gene: TRBJ2-5
CDR3nt: TGTGCCAGCAGCTCTCCTAGGGGGCTAGCGGGTACAGAGACCCAGTACTTC
CDR3aa: CASSSPRGLAGTETQYF

v_gene: TRBV19
d_gene: TRBD1
abundance: .
j_gene: TRBJ1-4
CDR3nt: TGTGCCAGTGGGGACGGGACAGCCTATAATGAAAAACTGTTTTTT
CDR3aa: CASGDGTAYNEKLFF

v_gene: TRBV7-2
d_gene: .
abundance: .
j_gene: TRBJ1-2
CDR3nt: TGTGCCAGCAGCTTAGATCGGGCTAACTATGGCTACACCTTC
CDR3aa: CASSLDRANYGYTF

v_gene: TRBV19
d_gene: TRBD1
abundance: .
j_gene: TRBJ2-3
CDR3nt: TGTGCCAGTAGCCCCTCCGGGACAGGGACGCAGTATTTT
CDR3aa: CASSPSGTGTQYF

v_gene: TRBV5-1
d_gene: .
abundance: .
j_gene: TRBJ1-3
CDR3nt: TGCGCCAGCAGCTCCAACAGGGCTTCACTTGTTGGAAACACCATATATTTT
CDR3aa: CASSSNRASLVGNTIYF

v_gene: TRBV7-9
d_gene: TRBD1
abundance: .
j_gene: TRBJ1-4
CDR3nt: TGTGCCAGCAGCTTAGGTGGGACAGGGCTTGAAAAACTGTTTTTT
CDR3aa: CASSLGGTGLEKLFF

v_gene: TRBV4-2
d_gene: TRBD2
abundance: .
j_gene: TRBJ2-1
CDR3nt: TGTGCCAGCAGCCCGCTCCGACTAGCGGGGGACAATGAGCAGTTCTTC
CDR3aa: CASSPLRLAGDNEQFF

v_gene: TRBV5-6
d_gene: TRBD1
abundance: .
j_gene: TRBJ1-2
CDR3nt: TGTGCCAGCAGCCAACCCGGACAGGGAGACACCCGCTATGGCTACACCTTC
CDR3aa: CASSQPGQGDTRYGYTF

v_gene: TRBV4-3
d_gene: .
abundance: .
j_gene: TRBJ1-1
CDR3nt: TGCGCCAGCAGCCAAGATACGGAGGGAACTGAAGCTTTCTTT
CDR3aa: CASSQDTEGTEAFF

v_gene: TRBV5-1
d_gene: .
abundance: .
j_gene: TRBJ1-2
CDR3nt: TGCGCCAGCAGCTTGGGAGTTGAGGGTGGCTACACCTTC
CDR3aa: CASSLGVEGGYTF

v_gene: TRBV5-1
d_gene: TRBD2
abundance: .
j_gene: TRBJ2-1
CDR3nt: TGCGCCAGCAGCATTCGGAGCGGGAGCACAAACAATGAGCAGTTCTTC
CDR3aa: CASSIRSGSTNNEQFF

v_gene: TRBV28
d_gene: TRBD1
abundance: once
j_gene: TRBJ2-7
CDR3nt: TGTGCCAGCAGCCACACCGGGACAGGGAGCTACGAGCAGTACTTC
CDR3aa: CASSHTGTGSYEQYF

v_gene: TRBV5-1
d_gene: TRBD2
abundance: .
j_gene: TRBJ2-1
CDR3nt: TGCGCCAGCAGCCCGGGACTAGCGGGAGGGCAACAGTTCTTC
CDR3aa: CASSPGLAGGQQFF